This T cell receptor (beta chain) was sequenced in a study of cytomegalovirus exposure and HLA in healthy donors. PCR used 60 Vbeta primers and 13 Jbeta primers. Profiled with immunoSEQ multiplex PCR; TCRdb holds only in-frame clones, not every one. The sample includes some 110,000 clones, about three quarters of them seen just once. The germline V gene has CDR1 LNHDA and CDR2 SQIVND (reference sequence). V was pared by 4 bases and J by 0 bases, with 6 bases between. The CDR3 has 14 amino acids. Study-level points and caveats: A missense variant in DCLRE1C was later tied to TCR beta V- and J-gene trimming. TCR beta chains numbering roughly 150 were designated cytomegalovirus-associated. The authors excluded some V segments, including TRBV6-2 and TRBV6-3, as indistinguishable.

All donors participated as healthy donors of bone marrow. Concerning this clone: What it binds is not known.

The chain has TRBV19 and TRBJ1-4; D gene uncertain. The origin of this receptor is a young woman in good health and CMV-seropositive. The sequencing input was PBMCs. Here the CDR3 DNA reads TGTGCCAGTAGTAATCGGGCAACTAATGAAAAACTGTTTTTT. Its protein product is CASSNRATNEKLFF.